This T cell receptor (beta chain) was observed in a study of monozygotic twins with inflammatory bowel disease. From its re-call of the 5' RACE reads, TCRdb lists each CDR3 protein once, without DNA. Its table lists around 370,000 distinct CDR3 sequences. For every donor, one blood sample of less than 3 ml was drawn. The length of the CDR3 is 13 residues. Germline values: CDR1 SGHRS, CDR2 YFSETQ. Sequenced sample: blood. The receptor comes from a human donor with ulcerative colitis or Crohn's disease, or a healthy co-twin of an affected twin (not recorded which). V is TRBV5-1 and J is TRBJ2-3; lacking DNA, the TRBD1 call made by TCRdb goes unchecked. CDR3 protein: CASRWGDTDTQYF. The variable domain in full, with the rest retrieved from reference TRBV5-1 and TRBJ2-3, is KAGVTQTPRYLIKTRGQQVTLSCSPISGHRSVSWYQQTPGQGLQFLFEYFSETQRNKGNFPGRFSGRQFSNSRSEMNVSTLELGDSALYLCASRWGDTDTQYFGPGTRLTVL.